The rows below give T cell receptor beta chains drawn from one sample of a study of T cell responses to AZD1222 COVID-19 vaccine. Sequencing was performed with immunoSEQ multiplex PCR; in TCRdb, only in-frame clones are kept and a portion is missing. The data hold approximately 150,000 clones, with about 91% observed a single time. The sequences come from peripheral blood, collected on day 0 of AZD1222 vaccination. These receptors were taken from an adult in good health. The CDR3 runs from the conserved cysteine through the conserved F or W. The D gene is left open where the match is weak. Clone size is given for some rows only: seen once, a few or many times, or a class if the clone is expanded.

j_call d_call v_call clone_size cdr3_aa cdr3_nt
TRBJ1-5 . TRBV6-6 . CASSYERQPQHF TGTGCCAGCAGTTATGAGCGTCAGCCCCAGCATTTT
TRBJ1-2 . TRBV28 . CASSSTYGYTF TGTGCCAGCAGTTCGACTTATGGCTACACCTTC
TRBJ2-3 . TRBV11-2 . CASRTNDGQNTDTQYF TGTGCCAGCAGGACAAATGATGGGCAAAACACAGATACGCAGTATTTT
TRBJ1-6 . TRBV7-2 once CASSPVPGRPDSPLHF TGTGCCAGCAGCCCAGTCCCCGGACGGCCAGATTCACCCCTCCACTTT
TRBJ1-1 TRBD1 TRBV5-5 . CASSLGDRGPNTEAFF TGTGCCAGCAGCTTGGGGGACAGGGGACCGAACACTGAAGCTTTCTTT
TRBJ2-3 . TRBV11-3 . CASSLGLEGSTDTQYF TGTGCCAGCAGCTTAGGCCTGGAGGGATCCACAGATACGCAGTATTTT
TRBJ2-7 TRBD1 TRBV7-2 . CASSFHAIQGASEQYF TGTGCCAGCAGCTTTCATGCAATTCAGGGGGCCAGCGAGCAGTACTTC
TRBJ1-1 . TRBV7-2 . CASSPRGGNTEAFF TGTGCCAGCAGCCCCCGAGGCGGGAACACTGAAGCTTTCTTT
TRBJ2-3 TRBD2 TRBV7-2 . CASSSPFSGRATTDTQYF TGTGCCAGCAGCTCCCCTTTTAGCGGGAGGGCTACGACAGATACGCAGTATTTT
TRBJ1-2 . TRBV28 . CASSLRGDNYGYTF TGTGCCAGCAGTTTACGAGGGGACAACTATGGCTACACCTTC
TRBJ1-5 . TRBV11-2 . CASSLGSGQPQHF TGTGCCAGCAGCTTAGGAAGTGGACAGCCCCAGCATTTT
TRBJ1-4 . TRBV9 . CASSQLGGNEKLFF TGTGCCAGCAGTCAACTTGGAGGTAATGAAAAACTGTTTTTT
TRBJ2-2 TRBD2 TRBV28 . CASSSGTRNTGELFF TGTGCCAGCAGTTCAGGGACTAGGAACACCGGGGAGCTGTTTTTT
TRBJ2-2 TRBD2 TRBV11-2 few CASRRGGLAGGRSTGELFF TGTGCCAGCAGACGGGGCGGACTAGCGGGGGGGCGGAGCACCGGGGAGCTGTTTTTT